The rows below give T cell receptor beta chains drawn from one sample of a study of T-cell reconstitution after alpha-beta-depleted transplantation in children. TCRdb ran MiXCR on the PCR reads and lists one entry per CDR3 protein. This table holds more than 60,000 distinct CDR3 sequences, roughly 6.6% found once. The sequencing used PBMCs from the stem cell graft donor, collected from the stem cell graft. The receptors here all came from a human donor who donated a stem cell graft to a child with acute lymphoblastic leukemia. CDR3s include the opening cysteine and the closing phenylalanine or tryptophan. A D gene is named only where the DNA matches it firmly. Rows may omit the clone size; those that give it use once, few, many or a size class.

>TRBV7-2|TRBJ2-3|12|NA|NA
CASSFLGDTQYF
TGTGCCAGCAGCTTTCTAGGGGATACGCAGTATTTT
>TRBV11-2|TRBJ1-1|12|many|NA
CASASRGSGAFF
TGTGCCAGCGCCTCGCGGGGGAGCGGGGCTTTCTTT
>TRBV28|TRBJ2-7|14|few|NA
CASSLRPPPYEQYF
TGTGCCAGCAGTTTACGCCCGCCGCCCTACGAGCAGTACTTC
>TRBV28|TRBJ2-7|18|NA|TRBD2
CASSTRLAGGLGSYEQYF
TGTGCCAGCAGTACTCGACTAGCGGGAGGGCTTGGATCCTACGAGCAGTACTTC
>TRBV6-5|TRBJ1-5|13|many|NA
CASRTGDSQPQHF
TGTGCCAGCCGTACAGGCGACAGTCAGCCCCAGCATTTT
>TRBV12-3/TRBV12-4|TRBJ1-1|14|many|NA
CASSPLQRAGEAFF
TGTGCCAGCAGTCCTTTACAGAGGGCCGGTGAAGCTTTCTTT
>TRBV28|TRBJ1-3|14|few|NA
CASSSGGPGNTIYF
TGTGCCAGCAGTTCGGGGGGACCTGGAAACACCATATATTTT
>TRBV3-1|TRBJ2-1|14|NA|TRBD1
CASSPEDRADEQFF
TGTGCCAGCAGCCCAGAAGACAGGGCTGATGAGCAGTTCTTC
>TRBV19|TRBJ1-1|15|NA|NA
CASTERDRSNTEAFF
TGTGCCAGTACGGAGAGGGACCGGTCGAACACTGAAGCTTTCTTT
>TRBV6-2/TRBV6-3|TRBJ2-7|20|many|TRBD2
CASSYRHPGLAGASSYEQYF
TGTGCCAGCAGTTACCGGCACCCGGGACTAGCGGGGGCTAGCTCCTACGAGCAGTACTTC
>TRBV5-3|TRBJ2-2|17|NA|NA
CAMSLGIETGNTGELFF
TGTGCCATGAGCTTGGGGATTGAGACAGGGAACACCGGGGAGCTGTTTTTT
>TRBV28|TRBJ2-3|15|few|TRBD1
CASSGRDSRTDTQYF
TGTGCCAGCAGTGGCCGGGACAGCCGCACAGATACGCAGTATTTT
>TRBV18|TRBJ2-1|16|NA|TRBD1
CASSPTGTGVYNEQFF
TGTGCCAGCTCCCCAACCGGGACAGGGGTTTACAATGAGCAGTTCTTC
>TRBV12-3/TRBV12-4|TRBJ2-7|12|many|TRBD2
CASSLGDYQQYF
TGTGCCAGCAGTTTAGGGGACTACCAGCAGTACTTC
>TRBV27|TRBJ2-1|15|many|TRBD2
CASRPGGRSYNEQFF
TGTGCCAGCCGACCGGGGGGTCGCTCCTACAATGAGCAGTTCTTC
>TRBV20-1|TRBJ2-5|13|many|NA
CSATPTGKETQYF
TGCAGTGCTACCCCTACGGGTAAAGAGACCCAGTACTTC
>TRBV9|TRBJ2-2|19|many|TRBD1
CASSVELLQGALGTGELFF
TGTGCCAGCAGCGTAGAACTGTTACAGGGGGCATTAGGCACCGGGGAGCTGTTTTTT